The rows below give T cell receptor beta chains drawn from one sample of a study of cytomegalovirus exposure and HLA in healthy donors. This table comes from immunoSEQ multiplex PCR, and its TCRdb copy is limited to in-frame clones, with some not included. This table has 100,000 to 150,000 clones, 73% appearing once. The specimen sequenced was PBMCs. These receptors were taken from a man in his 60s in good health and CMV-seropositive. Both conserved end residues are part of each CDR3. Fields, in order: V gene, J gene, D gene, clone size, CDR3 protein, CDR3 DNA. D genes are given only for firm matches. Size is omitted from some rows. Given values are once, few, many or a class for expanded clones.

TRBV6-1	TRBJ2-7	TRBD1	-	CASSEAWGQNYEQYF	TGTGCCAGCAGTGAAGCGTGGGGACAGAACTACGAGCAGTACTTC
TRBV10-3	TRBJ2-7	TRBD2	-	CAISELAGAGYEQYF	TGTGCCATCAGTGAACTAGCGGGGGCCGGCTACGAGCAGTACTTC
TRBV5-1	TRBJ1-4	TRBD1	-	CASSLGQGAFSEKLFF	TGCGCCAGCAGCTTGGGACAGGGGGCGTTTTCCGAAAAACTGTTTTTT
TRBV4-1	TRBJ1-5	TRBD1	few	CASSHVGQGFSNQPQHF	TGCGCCAGCAGCCACGTGGGACAGGGGTTCAGCAATCAGCCCCAGCATTTT
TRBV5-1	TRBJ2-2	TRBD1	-	CASSGAGQGYTGELFF	TGCGCCAGCAGCGGTGCGGGACAGGGTTACACCGGGGAGCTGTTTTTT
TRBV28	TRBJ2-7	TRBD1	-	CASTPSAGTGSYEQYF	TGTGCCAGCACCCCCTCCGCGGGGACAGGGAGTTACGAGCAGTACTTC
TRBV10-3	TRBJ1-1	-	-	CAISESGDTEAFF	TGTGCCATCAGTGAGTCAGGGGACACTGAAGCTTTCTTT
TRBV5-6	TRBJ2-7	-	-	CASSLGGNSYEQYF	TGTGCCAGCAGCTTGGGCGGAAACTCCTACGAGCAGTACTTC
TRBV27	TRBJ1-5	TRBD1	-	CASRRQGADSNQPQHF	TGTGCCAGCAGGAGACAGGGGGCCGATAGCAATCAGCCCCAGCATTTT
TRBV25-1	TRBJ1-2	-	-	CASSSGNREVRGYTF	TGTGCCAGCAGTAGCGGAAACAGGGAAGTGAGAGGCTACACCTTC
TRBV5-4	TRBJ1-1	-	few	CASSPDQSGAEAFF	TGTGCCAGCAGCCCAGACCAATCCGGGGCTGAAGCTTTCTTT
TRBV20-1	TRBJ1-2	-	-	CSAPPDGYTF	TGCAGTGCCCCACCAGATGGCTACACCTTC
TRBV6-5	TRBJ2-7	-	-	CASSATGWSEQYF	TGTGCCAGCAGCGCAACAGGATGGTCCGAGCAGTACTTC
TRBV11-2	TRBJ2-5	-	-	CASSHSGETQYF	TGTGCCAGCAGCCATAGCGGTGAGACCCAGTACTTC
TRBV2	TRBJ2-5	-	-	CAVGRDSQETQYF	TGTGCCGTTGGAAGGGACTCACAAGAGACCCAGTACTTC
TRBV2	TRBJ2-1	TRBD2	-	CASKLGLAGSGEQFF	TGTGCCAGCAAGCTGGGACTAGCGGGGTCAGGGGAGCAGTTCTTC
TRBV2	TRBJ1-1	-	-	CASSQQTGHTEAFF	TGTGCCAGCAGTCAACAGACAGGTCACACTGAAGCTTTCTTT
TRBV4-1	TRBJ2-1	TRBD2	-	CASSSRLAGGPVGGNEQFF	TGCGCCAGCAGCTCCCGACTAGCGGGGGGTCCGGTTGGGGGTAATGAGCAGTTCTTC
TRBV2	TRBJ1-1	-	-	CASIAGRTEAFF	TGTGCCAGCATAGCAGGGAGGACTGAAGCTTTCTTT
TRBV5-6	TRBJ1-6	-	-	CASSLGSSYNSPLHF	TGTGCCAGCAGCTTAGGGAGCTCCTATAATTCACCCCTCCACTTT
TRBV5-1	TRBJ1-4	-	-	CASSSRINNRATNEKLFF	TGCGCCAGCAGCTCCCGCATCAATAACAGAGCAACTAATGAAAAACTGTTTTTT
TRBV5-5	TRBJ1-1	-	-	CASSREGSRNTEAFF	TGTGCCAGCAGCCGGGAAGGGAGTAGGAACACTGAAGCTTTCTTT
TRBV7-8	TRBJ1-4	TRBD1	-	CASSQTGWVGELFF	TGTGCCAGCAGCCAGACAGGGTGGGTTGGGGAACTGTTTTTT